The rows below give T cell receptor beta chains drawn from one sample of a study of T cell responses to AZD1222 COVID-19 vaccine. Libraries were prepared by immunoSEQ multiplex PCR; TCRdb keeps only in-frame clonotypes and omits some of them. This sample has 130,000 to 150,000 clones, with around four fifths found just once. Sequencing used peripheral blood, obtained on day 0 of MenACWY control vaccination. The receptors were gathered from an adult in good health. Each CDR3 is given with its conserved first and last residue. D genes are given only for firm matches. Clone size appears in some rows only: once, few, many, or a class for an expanded clone.

.	TRBV28	.	TRBJ1-2	TGTGCCAGCAAACCCGGGGGCTTGGCTAACTATGGCTACACCTTC	CASKPGGLANYGYTF
.	TRBV5-1	.	TRBJ2-7	TGCGCCAGCAGCTTGGTGGGATCTGGGGTTTCCTACGAGCAGTACTTC	CASSLVGSGVSYEQYF
.	TRBV9	TRBD2	TRBJ2-1	TGTGCCAGCAGCGACGAAGCGGGGCCTACTTACAATGAGCAGTTCTTC	CASSDEAGPTYNEQFF
.	TRBV7-8	.	TRBJ1-5	TGTGCCAGCAGCTTAGAGGGACAGCCCCAGCATTTT	CASSLEGQPQHF
.	TRBV6-5	.	TRBJ2-7	TGTGCCAGCAGCCCCTCATCGTACTCCTACGAGCAGTACTTC	CASSPSSYSYEQYF
.	TRBV7-7	TRBD1	TRBJ1-1	TGTGCCAGCAGCGAACACAGGGGCACTGAAGCTTTCTTT	CASSEHRGTEAFF
.	TRBV11-2	.	TRBJ1-2	TGTGCCAGCAGCTTAGCGGGGCCTTATGGCTACACCTTC	CASSLAGPYGYTF
.	TRBV24-1	TRBD1	TRBJ2-2	TGTGCCACCAGTGCAGAACAGGGGTCGAACACCGGGGAGCTGTTTTTT	CATSAEQGSNTGELFF
.	TRBV5-6	.	TRBJ1-4	TGTGCCAGCAGCTCTAGGGACGGATTTAATGAAAAACTGTTTTTT	CASSSRDGFNEKLFF
.	TRBV5-4	TRBD1	TRBJ2-1	TGTGCCAGCAGCTTAATCGACAGGGACAATGAGCAGTTCTTC	CASSLIDRDNEQFF
.	TRBV11-2	.	TRBJ2-1	TGTGCCAGCAGCTTAAGGCCTGTCAGAGGTTCCTACAATGAGCAGTTCTTC	CASSLRPVRGSYNEQFF
.	TRBV2	TRBD1	TRBJ1-1	TGTGCCAGCAGTGAACTAGACAGGGCGGGCACTGAAGCTTTCTTT	CASSELDRAGTEAFF
.	TRBV16	.	TRBJ2-1	TGTGCCAGCAGCATCTCAGGGACGAAGTTCTTC	CASSISGTKFF
once	TRBV5-1	.	TRBJ1-1	TGCGCCAGCAGCTTGGTCCCAGGCATGAACACTGAAGCTTTCTTT	CASSLVPGMNTEAFF
.	TRBV6-2/TRBV6-3	.	TRBJ1-1	TGTGCCAGCAGTTACTCCGGCAGCGGCACTGAAGCTTTCTTT	CASSYSGSGTEAFF
.	TRBV15	.	TRBJ1-2	TGTGCCACCAGCAGAGAACCGGGACGCGATGCCTATGGCTACACCTTC	CATSREPGRDAYGYTF
.	TRBV4-1	TRBD1	TRBJ1-4	TGCGCCAGCAGCCAAGGCGACAGGGGGAATGAAAAACTGTTTTTT	CASSQGDRGNEKLFF
.	TRBV21-1	.	TRBJ2-7	TGTGCCAGCAGCAAAGACGACAGGTGGAGCTCCTACGAGCAGTACTTC	CASSKDDRWSSYEQYF
.	TRBV18	TRBD1	TRBJ2-7	TGTGCCAGCTCACCTCGGGACAGAGGGTACGAGCAGTACTTC	CASSPRDRGYEQYF
.	TRBV19	.	TRBJ1-5	TGTGCCAGCTCCGGGACCACCTTAATTTTAATGGATCAGCCCCAGCATTTT	CASSGTTLILMDQPQHF
.	TRBV3-1/TRBV3-2	.	TRBJ2-2	TGTGCCAGCAGCCGGGGAGCAGCGAACACCGGGGAGCTGTTTTTT	CASSRGAANTGELFF
once	TRBV5-6	TRBD1	TRBJ1-2	TGTGCCAGCAGCTCTCGAGGGACAGGGGCCTTGCAGGTTCGGGGCTACACCTTC	CASSSRGTGALQVRGYTF
.	TRBV9	TRBD1	TRBJ1-3	TGTGCCAGCAGCCCTCGCCAGGGGGCGCGGGGAAACACCATATATTTT	CASSPRQGARGNTIYF
.	TRBV7-2	TRBD1	TRBJ1-2	TGTGCCAGCAACCGACAGGGCCCGGCCTATGGCTACACCTTC	CASNRQGPAYGYTF
.	TRBV18	.	TRBJ1-4	TGTGCCAGCTCAACCAGGGGCCCGCCGGGAGAAAAACTGTTTTTT	CASSTRGPPGEKLFF
.	TRBV7-8	.	TRBJ2-1	TGTGCCAGCATCCCCCAGAAAGGGGGGCTAGCCTACAATGAGCAGTTCTTC	CASIPQKGGLAYNEQFF
.	TRBV12-3/TRBV12-4	.	TRBJ2-7	TGTGCCAGCAGTTCTACAGGGACCGAGCAGTACTTC	CASSSTGTEQYF
.	TRBV3-1/TRBV3-2	TRBD2	TRBJ2-2	TGTGCCAGCAGCCAGCAGGGACTAGCGGCCGGGGAGCTGTTTTTT	CASSQQGLAAGELFF
.	TRBV3-1/TRBV3-2	.	TRBJ1-2	TGTGCCAGCAGTCAGGACATCTATGGCTACACCTTC	CASSQDIYGYTF
once	TRBV6-1	.	TRBJ2-2	TGTGCCAGCAGTGATGGGGAGAACACCGGGGAGCTGTTTTTT	CASSDGENTGELFF
.	TRBV6-5	.	TRBJ1-1	TGTGCCAGCAGTTACTCTGGGGGGATGGTTGAAGCTTTCTTT	CASSYSGGMVEAFF
.	TRBV3-1/TRBV3-2	.	TRBJ1-2	TGTGCCAGCAGCCAAGCTGACAGGACATCTAACTATGGCTACACCTTC	CASSQADRTSNYGYTF
.	TRBV12-3/TRBV12-4	.	TRBJ2-3	TGTGCCAGCAGAGTCACAGATACGCAGTATTTT	CASRVTDTQYF
once	TRBV9	.	TRBJ1-1	TGTGCCAGCAGCGGTCGACAGTTCGGGACCAGTGAAGCTTTCTTT	CASSGRQFGTSEAFF
.	TRBV6-1	.	TRBJ2-7	TGTGCCAGCAGTGAAGCGGGACACCTCTACGAGCAGTACTTC	CASSEAGHLYEQYF
.	TRBV9	TRBD1	TRBJ1-4	TGTGCCAGCAGCGTAGGGGACAGGGGCGGAACTAATGAAAAACTGTTTTTT	CASSVGDRGGTNEKLFF
.	TRBV6-1	TRBD1	TRBJ2-4	TGTGCCAGCAGTGAAAGTCGTAAGGGGGCGCTGGCCAAAAACATTCAGTACTTC	CASSESRKGALAKNIQYF
few	TRBV6-5	.	TRBJ2-3	TGTGCCAGCAGTTACCAGGGTAGGGTGGGCACAGATACGCAGTATTTT	CASSYQGRVGTDTQYF
.	TRBV4-2	.	TRBJ2-2	TGTGCCAGCAGCCGAGACTCAGGAAACACCGGGGAGCTGTTTTTT	CASSRDSGNTGELFF
.	TRBV18	TRBD1	TRBJ2-5	TGTGCCAGCTCACAGGACAGGGGGAAAGAGACCCAGTACTTC	CASSQDRGKETQYF
.	TRBV6-5	TRBD1	TRBJ2-3	TGTGCCAGCAGGACAGGGGGCACAGATACGCAGTATTTT	CASRTGGTDTQYF
.	TRBV24-1	TRBD2	TRBJ2-3	TGTGCCACCAGTGAAAGGACTAGCGGGACCACAGATACGCAGTATTTT	CATSERTSGTTDTQYF
.	TRBV10-2	.	TRBJ1-5	TGCGCCAGCAGGGGACGGGCGATTGGGCCCCAGCATTTT	CASRGRAIGPQHF
.	TRBV6-5	.	TRBJ1-6	TGTGCCAGCAGTTCCGTTTTGAAAGGAGGTAATTCACCCCTCCACTTT	CASSSVLKGGNSPLHF
.	TRBV11-2	.	TRBJ1-5	TGTGCCAGCAGCTTAGATCCCAGCCGCAATCAGCCCCAGCATTTT	CASSLDPSRNQPQHF
.	TRBV5-5	TRBD2	TRBJ2-5	TGTGCCAGCAGCTCATTTACCAGCGGGGGCGCGGAGACCCAGTACTTC	CASSSFTSGGAETQYF
.	TRBV24-1	TRBD2	TRBJ2-3	TGTGCCACCAGTCGGACTAGCGGCTTCGGCACAGATACGCAGTATTTT	CATSRTSGFGTDTQYF
once	TRBV18	.	TRBJ1-2	TGTGCCAGCTCAGCCCGGGGCGGGTCCTATGGCTACACCTTC	CASSARGGSYGYTF
.	TRBV14	TRBD1	TRBJ1-6	TGTGCCAGCAGCGAGACAGGGTACAATTCACCCCTCCACTTT	CASSETGYNSPLHF
.	TRBV5-8	.	TRBJ2-3	TGTGCCAGCAGCGTCAGAATCCCCTCTAGCACAGATACGCAGTATTTT	CASSVRIPSSTDTQYF
.	TRBV12-3/TRBV12-4	.	TRBJ1-4	TGTGCCAGCAGTTGGGTAACTAATGAAAAACTGTTTTTT	CASSWVTNEKLFF
.	TRBV19	.	TRBJ2-5	TGTGCCAGTAGTATGGCTATCCAAGAGACCCAGTACTTC	CASSMAIQETQYF
.	TRBV27	TRBD1	TRBJ1-2	TGTGCCAGCAGTTTGGGGACAGGCTATGGCTACACCTTC	CASSLGTGYGYTF
.	TRBV18	.	TRBJ1-2	TGTGCCAGCTCACCATACAGGGACGGCTACACCTTC	CASSPYRDGYTF
.	TRBV11-2	TRBD1	TRBJ1-4	TGTGCCAGCAGCTTAGTGGGGGGACAGGGTTCAGCTAATGAAAAACTGTTTTTT	CASSLVGGQGSANEKLFF